This T cell receptor beta chain was sequenced in a study of T cells in pancreatic ductal adenocarcinoma. The selected patients with pancreatic ductal adenocarcinoma had surgery but no neoadjuvant therapy. Points from the study as a whole: Blood had more productive templates and about 7.9-fold more unique clonotypes than tumor.

Using immunoSEQ multiplex PCR, the repertoire was profiled, and TCRdb retains in-frame clones only, with some absent. The repertoire consists of over 85,000 clones, with over 90% occurring once and the leading ten covering 3.1%. Turning to this clone: Its antigen is as yet unknown.

Unmatched junction bases numbered 8, after V lost 7 bases and J lost 6 bases. The germline V gene has CDR1 SGHRS and CDR2 YFSETQ. The CDR3 is 14 amino acids. The origin of this receptor is a human donor with pancreatic ductal adenocarcinoma. Sequencing used PBMCs. J is TRBJ2-2 and V is TRBV5-1; 8 bases line up with TRBD2. CDR3 residues: CASESGSAAGELFF. The CDR3 region has the DNA TGCGCCAGCGAAAGCGGGAGCGCGGCCGGGGAGCTGTTTTTT.